The rows below give T cell receptor beta chains drawn from one sample of a study of control samples from healthy donors and cancer patients. The table came from immunoSEQ multiplex PCR; TCRdb's copy has only in-frame clones and leaves some out. This sample carries 170,000 or so clones, around 94% of them seen once, and the ten largest clones take roughly 1.3%. The sequencing sample was made of blood. Receptors originate from a man aged 30 to 45 in good health. CDR3s include the opening cysteine and the closing phenylalanine or tryptophan. Fields, in order: J gene, clone size, D gene, V gene, CDR3 DNA, CDR3 protein. A D gene is named only where the DNA matches it firmly. Clone size is given for some rows only: seen once, a few or many times, or a class if the clone is expanded.

TRBJ1-2,-,-,TRBV4-1,TGCGCCAGCAGCCAGGGGCAGGGCGGTTGGTATGGCTACACCTTC,CASSQGQGGWYGYTF
TRBJ2-1,once,-,TRBV2,TGTGCCAGCAGGCCAAGGACAGAGTACAATGAGCAGTTCTTC,CASRPRTEYNEQFF
TRBJ2-5,-,TRBD1,TRBV15,TGTGCCACCAGCAGGGACAGGGATTCAGAGACCCAGTACTTC,CATSRDRDSETQYF
TRBJ2-1,-,-,TRBV7-2,TGTGCCAGCAGCTTAGCCCGACTTAGGGATGAGCAGTTCTTC,CASSLARLRDEQFF
TRBJ2-5,few,TRBD1,TRBV27,TGTGCCAGCAGTGCCTCTGACAGGGTCGCAGAGACCCAGTACTTC,CASSASDRVAETQYF
TRBJ1-5,-,-,TRBV12-3/TRBV12-4,TGTGCCAGCAGCCATGGGCTGAATCAGCCCCAGCATTTT,CASSHGLNQPQHF
TRBJ2-7,-,-,TRBV7-9,TGTGCCAGCAGCTTAGACGGGAGACTCTACGAGCAGTACTTC,CASSLDGRLYEQYF
TRBJ2-5,-,TRBD2,TRBV27,TGTGCCAGCGCACTAAGACTAGCGGGCAGCAGGGAAGAGACCCAGTACTTC,CASALRLAGSREETQYF
TRBJ1-2,-,-,TRBV5-1,TGCGCCAGCAGCTTGGGCAGCAACTATGGCTACACCTTC,CASSLGSNYGYTF
TRBJ1-1,-,TRBD1,TRBV5-8,TGTGCCAGCAGCTTGGTGCAGCCAGGGGGGAACACTGAAGCTTTCTTT,CASSLVQPGGNTEAFF
TRBJ1-4,-,-,TRBV19,TGTGCCAGTAGTCCCCGTCGGGAAGGGTTTGCAACTAATGAAAAACTGTTTTTT,CASSPRREGFATNEKLFF
TRBJ2-7,-,-,TRBV2,TGTGCCAGCATACGAGGTCTCTCCTACGAGCAGTACTTC,CASIRGLSYEQYF
TRBJ2-1,-,-,TRBV5-6,TGTGCCAGCAGCTTGGGACTAGAGAATGAGCAGTTCTTC,CASSLGLENEQFF
TRBJ2-3,-,TRBD1,TRBV11-3,TGTGCCAGCAGCTTAGACGGACAGGGGGTTCCTTTTACGCAGTATTTT,CASSLDGQGVPFTQYF
TRBJ2-2,-,TRBD1,TRBV5-1,TGCGCCAGCAGCTTGTCGCAGGGGGCGAACACCGGGGAGCTGTTTTTT,CASSLSQGANTGELFF
TRBJ2-6,-,-,TRBV10-3,TGTGCCATCAGGGACACCTCTGGGGCCAACGTCCTGACTTTC,CAIRDTSGANVLTF
TRBJ1-2,-,TRBD1,TRBV5-6,TGTGCCAGCAGCACAACAGGGGAGTATGGCTACACCTTC,CASSTTGEYGYTF
TRBJ2-5,once,-,TRBV12-3/TRBV12-4,TGTGCCAGCAGTCTGTTGAAAGAGACCCAGTACTTC,CASSLLKETQYF
TRBJ2-6,-,-,TRBV4-1,TGCGCCAGCAGCCAAGATCTCGCAGGGGTGGCCAACGTCCTGACTTTC,CASSQDLAGVANVLTF
TRBJ1-3,-,-,TRBV19,TGTGCCAGTAGTATACGAGACACCATATATTTT,CASSIRDTIYF
TRBJ2-3,-,TRBD1,TRBV29-1,TGCAGCGCTTTTGACAGGGGAGGTACAGATACGCAGTATTTT,CSAFDRGGTDTQYF
TRBJ1-3,-,-,TRBV28,TGTGCCAGCAGTTCGACTGGCACCATATATTTT,CASSSTGTIYF
TRBJ1-1,-,TRBD1,TRBV10-3,TGTGCCATCAGTGAGCCCCGAGGGACAGGCAACACTGAAGCTTTCTTT,CAISEPRGTGNTEAFF
TRBJ1-3,-,-,TRBV15,TGTGCCACCAGCAGAGACAGCCTTCCTGGAAACACCATATATTTT,CATSRDSLPGNTIYF
TRBJ2-1,-,TRBD2,TRBV2,TGTGCCAGCATCACTAGCGGGAGGATCAATGAGCAGTTCTTC,CASITSGRINEQFF
TRBJ2-1,few,TRBD2,TRBV30,TGTGCCTGGAGTGTACGGCGAGCGGGGGCTACCAATGAGCAGTTCTTC,CAWSVRRAGATNEQFF
TRBJ1-1,-,-,TRBV6-6,TGTGCCAGCAGTTACTCCGGCCAGGGGTACACTGAAGCTTTCTTT,CASSYSGQGYTEAFF
TRBJ2-5,-,TRBD2,TRBV9,TGTGCCAGCAGCGCCCGGAGCGGGGCTGGGAACGACCAGTACTTC,CASSARSGAGNDQYF
TRBJ2-7,-,-,TRBV27,TGTGCCAGCCTGCGACAGTACGATATGGGCGAGCAGTACTTC,CASLRQYDMGEQYF
TRBJ1-2,-,-,TRBV2,TGTGCCAGCAGTGACGCACAGGGAGACTATGGCTACACCTTC,CASSDAQGDYGYTF
TRBJ1-2,-,TRBD1,TRBV4-3,TGCGCCAGCAGCCTTGGACAGGGGGAAACTGGCTACACCTTC,CASSLGQGETGYTF
TRBJ1-2,-,-,TRBV10-3,TGTGCCATCAGTGAAGACAGCAACTATGGCTACACCTTC,CAISEDSNYGYTF
TRBJ1-2,-,-,TRBV7-8,TGTGCCAGCAGCTTAGAACAGGGACGGTATGGCTACACCTTC,CASSLEQGRYGYTF
TRBJ1-2,-,-,TRBV28,TGTGCCAGCAGGACGGACCCTTCCTATGGCTACACCTTC,CASRTDPSYGYTF
TRBJ1-1,few,-,TRBV19,TGTGCCAGTAGTATAGGGACATCGAACACTGAAGCTTTCTTT,CASSIGTSNTEAFF
TRBJ1-2,-,TRBD1,TRBV30,TGTGCCTGGAGACCCTCAGGACAGGAAGGCTACACCTTC,CAWRPSGQEGYTF
TRBJ1-2,-,-,TRBV15,TGTGCCACCAGCAGAGACCTGAACTATGGCTACACCTTC,CATSRDLNYGYTF
TRBJ2-7,-,TRBD1,TRBV5-1,TGCGCCAGCAGCTTGGCCAACAGGGGCGAGCAGTACTTC,CASSLANRGEQYF
TRBJ2-7,-,-,TRBV19,TGTGCCAGTAGTGGGGTGGTCCGGCCCCCCTACGAGCAGTACTTC,CASSGVVRPPYEQYF
TRBJ1-2,-,-,TRBV4-3,TGCGCCAGCAGCCAAGTACGGGGGACACCTTATGGCTACACCTTC,CASSQVRGTPYGYTF
TRBJ2-1,-,TRBD2,TRBV5-5,TGTGCCAGCAGCTTTTTCCTAGCGGGGGGCCACAATGAGCAGTTCTTC,CASSFFLAGGHNEQFF
TRBJ1-4,-,TRBD1,TRBV24-1,TGTGCCACCAGTGACCCCCCCGGACAGGGAACTAATGAAAAACTGTTTTTT,CATSDPPGQGTNEKLFF
TRBJ1-3,once,-,TRBV20-1,TGCAGTGCTAGTTTAATTCGGAACTCTGGAAACACCATATATTTT,CSASLIRNSGNTIYF
TRBJ1-1,-,-,TRBV4-3,TGCGCCAGCAGCCAAGATTTTCGGAACACTGAAGCTTTCTTT,CASSQDFRNTEAFF
TRBJ1-2,-,TRBD1,TRBV2,TGTGCCAGCAGTGAAAATGACAGGGCTTCTCGTGGCTACACCTTC,CASSENDRASRGYTF
TRBJ2-3,-,TRBD1,TRBV5-1,TGCGCCAGCAGAGCCCGACAGGGGATGGCAGATACGCAGTATTTT,CASRARQGMADTQYF
TRBJ1-2,-,-,TRBV2,TGTGCCAGCAGTGGTCGCCTGGTATATGGCTACACCTTC,CASSGRLVYGYTF
TRBJ2-7,-,TRBD1,TRBV7-2,TGTGCCAGCAGCTTAGGGGACAGGGTTTACGAGCAGTACTTC,CASSLGDRVYEQYF
TRBJ2-7,-,TRBD1,TRBV27,TGTGCCAGCAGTTCGACCCTGGGACAGAACTACGAGCAGTACTTC,CASSSTLGQNYEQYF
TRBJ1-2,-,-,TRBV6-5,TGTGCCAGCAGCGACACCCGGAGTACCTATGGCTACACCTTC,CASSDTRSTYGYTF
TRBJ1-2,few,TRBD1,TRBV10-3,TGTGCCATCAGTGAATTGGGGACAGGGAACCATGGCTACACCTTC,CAISELGTGNHGYTF